This T cell receptor (beta chain) was profiled in a study of tumor and adjacent non-tumor tissue in lung cancer. Whole-study context: Samples averaged approximately 3.9 million productive TCRbeta reads each.

RNA was extracted from bulk tissue without any cell sorting. Between August and November 2014, newly diagnosed, chemotherapy-naive lung cancer patients underwent thoracic surgery in China. For this clonotype: Antigen: not known. At one end, the junction sequence differs from germline, possibly due to a read error.

CDR3 length: 16 amino acids. CDR1 and CDR2 from the germline V gene are MNHNS and SASEGT. General study points: Tumor tissue had significantly higher TCR diversity than normal lung.

A modified ARM-PCR protocol with three rounds of nested PCR amplified TCRbeta. TCRdb reanalysed the multiplex PCR reads using MiXCR and keeps one entry per CDR3 protein. Here the sample spans around 140,000 distinct CDR3 sequences, around 67% being singletons. Input material: lung tumor tissue. The chain employs TRBV6-1 and TRBJ2-7, with no clear D. This clonotype originated in a man aged 60 to 75 with small cell lung cancer. The CDR3 region is CVSTKAPPKESYEQYF. In DNA form, the CDR3 reads TGTGTCAGCACAAAAGCGCCACCCAAAGAATCATACGAGCAGTACTTC.